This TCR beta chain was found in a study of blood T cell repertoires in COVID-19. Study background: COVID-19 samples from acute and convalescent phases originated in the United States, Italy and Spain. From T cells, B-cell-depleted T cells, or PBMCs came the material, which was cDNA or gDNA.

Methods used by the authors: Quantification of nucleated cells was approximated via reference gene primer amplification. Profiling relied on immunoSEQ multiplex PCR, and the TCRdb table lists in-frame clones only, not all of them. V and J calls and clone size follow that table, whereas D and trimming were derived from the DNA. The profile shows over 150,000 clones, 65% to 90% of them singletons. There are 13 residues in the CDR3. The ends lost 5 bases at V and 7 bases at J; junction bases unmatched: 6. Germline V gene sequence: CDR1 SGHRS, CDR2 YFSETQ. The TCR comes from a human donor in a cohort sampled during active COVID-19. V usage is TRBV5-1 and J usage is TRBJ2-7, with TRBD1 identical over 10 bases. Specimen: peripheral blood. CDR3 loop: CASRGTGVREQYF. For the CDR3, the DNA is TGCGCCAGCAGGGGGACAGGGGTCCGGGAGCAGTACTTC. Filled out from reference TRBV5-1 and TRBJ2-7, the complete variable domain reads KAGVTQTPRYLIKTRGQQVTLSCSPISGHRSVSWYQQTPGQGLQFLFEYFSETQRNKGNFPGRFSGRQFSNSRSEMNVSTLELGDSALYLCASRGTGVREQYFGPGTRLTVT.